This T cell receptor (beta chain) was sequenced in a study of blood T cell repertoires in COVID-19. The table came from immunoSEQ multiplex PCR; TCRdb's copy has only in-frame clones and leaves some out. This table has more than 85,000 clones, approximately 86% appearing once. The CDR3 is 15 amino acids. The V gene lost 7 bases and the J gene lost 4 bases, with 19 bases spanning the gap. CDR1 and CDR2 from the germline V gene are SGHVS and FQNEAQ. This sequence joins TRBV7-8 and TRBJ1-1, with TRBD1 as a possible D gene (6 bases). This clonotype originated in a woman between 45 and 65 years old who had recovered from COVID-19. Sequencing was performed on PBMCs or T cells enriched from blood (not recorded which). In DNA, the CDR3 is TGTGCCAGCACCCCCCGGGGGGCCCAAGTCACTGAAGCTTTCTTT. Its protein product is CASTPRGAQVTEAFF.